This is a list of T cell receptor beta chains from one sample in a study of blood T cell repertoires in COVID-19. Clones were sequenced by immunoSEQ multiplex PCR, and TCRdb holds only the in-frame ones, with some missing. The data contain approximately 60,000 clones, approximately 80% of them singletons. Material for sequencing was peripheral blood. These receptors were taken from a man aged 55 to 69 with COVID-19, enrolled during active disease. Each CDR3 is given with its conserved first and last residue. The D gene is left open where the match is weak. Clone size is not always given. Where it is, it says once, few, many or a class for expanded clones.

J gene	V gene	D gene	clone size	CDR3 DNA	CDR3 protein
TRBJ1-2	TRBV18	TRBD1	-	TGTGCCAGCTCCCCGGGACAGGGGGATGGCTACACCTTC	CASSPGQGDGYTF
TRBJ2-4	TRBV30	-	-	TGTGCCTGGAGTCTGGCAGGGGCGGACATTCAGTACTTC	CAWSLAGADIQYF
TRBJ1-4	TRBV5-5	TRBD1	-	TGTGCCAACAGACAGGGTTTGAGGCCAAAAGGGGGTTGTTTGAAACTGTTTTTT	CANRQGLRPKGGCLKLFF
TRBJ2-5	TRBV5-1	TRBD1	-	TGCGCCAGCAGCTTGGAGGGGGCTGGCCAAGAGACCCAGTACTTC	CASSLEGAGQETQYF
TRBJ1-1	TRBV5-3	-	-	TGTGCCAGGGCTAAGGGGGACCCCCTCACTGAAGCTTTCTTT	CARAKGDPLTEAFF
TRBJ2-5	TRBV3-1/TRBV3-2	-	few	TGTGCCAGCAGCCAAGACGGAGAGACCCAGTACTTC	CASSQDGETQYF
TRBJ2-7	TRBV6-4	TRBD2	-	TGTGCCAGCAGCTGGGCTGGGGGGACAACCGGGACTAGCGGCCCCTACGAGCAGTACTTC	CASSWAGGTTGTSGPYEQYF
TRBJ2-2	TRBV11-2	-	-	TGTGCCAGCAGCCCCCTAGGGTTGGCGGGAAGGGAGCTGTTTTTT	CASSPLGLAGRELFF
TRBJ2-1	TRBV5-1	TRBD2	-	TGCGCCAGCAGACCAGGACTAGCGGGTTACAATGAGCAGTTCTTC	CASRPGLAGYNEQFF
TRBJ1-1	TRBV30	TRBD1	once	TGTGCCTGGAGTGTGGGGACAGAAAATGAAGCTTTCTTT	CAWSVGTENEAFF
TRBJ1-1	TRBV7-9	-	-	TGTGCCAGCAGCTTAGAGATGGGCGACACTGAAGCTTTCTTT	CASSLEMGDTEAFF
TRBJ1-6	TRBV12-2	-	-	TGTGCAAGTCGCCCCCGGGACAGGGGAACCTATAATTCACCCCTCCACTTT	CASRPRDRGTYNSPLHF
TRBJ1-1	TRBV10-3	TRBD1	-	TGTGCCATCAGTTCTACCGACCGGGACAGCGAAGCTTTCTTT	CAISSTDRDSEAFF
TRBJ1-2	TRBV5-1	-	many	TGCGCCAGCAGCTCTGGAGAGGGGGTAGGCGGCTACACCTTC	CASSSGEGVGGYTF
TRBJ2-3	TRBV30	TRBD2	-	TGTGCCTGGAGTGTAGCGGGAGGGCTTGATACGCAGTATTTT	CAWSVAGGLDTQYF
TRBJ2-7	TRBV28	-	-	TGTGCCAGCAGTTCCCCCCCTAGCGCTAACGAGCAGTACTTC	CASSSPPSANEQYF
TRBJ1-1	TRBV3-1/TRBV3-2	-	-	TGTGCCAGCAGCCCGCCCGGGGGGTTGAACACTGAAGCTTTCTTT	CASSPPGGLNTEAFF
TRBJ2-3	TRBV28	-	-	TGTGCCAGCAGCTCCCCGGGGGAAGACACAGATACGCAGTATTTT	CASSSPGEDTDTQYF
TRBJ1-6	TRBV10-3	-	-	TGTGCCATCAGTGACCCGGCAGGTGGACCCCTCCACTTT	CAISDPAGGPLHF
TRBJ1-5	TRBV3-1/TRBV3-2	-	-	TGTGCCAGCAGCCTTCAACTCAATCAGCCCCAGCATTTT	CASSLQLNQPQHF
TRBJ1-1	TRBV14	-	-	TGTGCCAGCAGCCATCAGGGGTCCATGAACACTGAAGCTTTCTTT	CASSHQGSMNTEAFF
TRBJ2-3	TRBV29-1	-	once	TGCAGCGTTGAAGACCCCCCGGATACGCAGTATTTT	CSVEDPPDTQYF
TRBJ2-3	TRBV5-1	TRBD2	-	TGCGCCAGCAGCTTGGTCGGGGGGGCACCAGATACGCAGTATTTT	CASSLVGGAPDTQYF
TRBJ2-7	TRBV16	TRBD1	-	TGTGCCAGCAGCCAATGGACAGGGGGCAAGAACGAGCAGTACTTC	CASSQWTGGKNEQYF
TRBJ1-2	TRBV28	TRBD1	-	TGTGCCAGCAGTCCCAGGACAGGCCGAGCTAACTATGGCTACACCTTC	CASSPRTGRANYGYTF
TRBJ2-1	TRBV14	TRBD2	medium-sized	TGTGCCAGCAGCCCCACCGGGAGGAGCTCCTACAATGAGCAGTTCTTC	CASSPTGRSSYNEQFF
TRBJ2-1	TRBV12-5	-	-	TGTGCTAGTGGCGGACGGAGGGTCCCCTACAATGAGCAGTTCTTC	CASGGRRVPYNEQFF
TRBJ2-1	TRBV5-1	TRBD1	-	TGCGCCAGCAGCGTGGGACAGGGGGGTAATGAGCAGTTCTTC	CASSVGQGGNEQFF
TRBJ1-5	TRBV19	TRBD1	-	TGTGCCAGTAGTGTCCCGGGACAGGGACCAGCCCAGCATTTT	CASSVPGQGPAQHF
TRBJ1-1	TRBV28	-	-	TGTGCCAGCAGTTTTCCCCGGTTGGCTGAAGCTTTCTTT	CASSFPRLAEAFF
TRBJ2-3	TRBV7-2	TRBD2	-	TGTGCCAGCAGCGCAGGGACTAGCGGGGGGGCGATAGATACGCAGTATTTT	CASSAGTSGGAIDTQYF
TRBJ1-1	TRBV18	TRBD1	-	TGTGCCAGCAGCCGGACAGGGAACACTGAAGCTTTCTTT	CASSRTGNTEAFF
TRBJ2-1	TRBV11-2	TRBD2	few	TGTGCCAGCAGCACCCCCGGCGGGGGGTGGAATGAGCAGTTCTTC	CASSTPGGGWNEQFF
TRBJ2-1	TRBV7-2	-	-	TGTGCCAGCAGCAGGACTAAGGAATTTGAGCAGTTCTTC	CASSRTKEFEQFF
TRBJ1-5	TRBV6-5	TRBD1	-	TGTGCCAGCGGGACAGACCGCAATCAGCCCCAGCATTTT	CASGTDRNQPQHF
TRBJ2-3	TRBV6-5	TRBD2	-	TGTGCCAGCAGGGGAGCGGGGGGAAGCACAGATACGCAGTATTTT	CASRGAGGSTDTQYF
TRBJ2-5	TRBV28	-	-	TGTGCCAGCACACCCAGGGTGTGGGAGACCCAGTACTTC	CASTPRVWETQYF
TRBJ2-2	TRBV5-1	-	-	TGCGCCAGCAGCGCGCGAAGACAGACCGGGGAGCTGTTTTTT	CASSARRQTGELFF